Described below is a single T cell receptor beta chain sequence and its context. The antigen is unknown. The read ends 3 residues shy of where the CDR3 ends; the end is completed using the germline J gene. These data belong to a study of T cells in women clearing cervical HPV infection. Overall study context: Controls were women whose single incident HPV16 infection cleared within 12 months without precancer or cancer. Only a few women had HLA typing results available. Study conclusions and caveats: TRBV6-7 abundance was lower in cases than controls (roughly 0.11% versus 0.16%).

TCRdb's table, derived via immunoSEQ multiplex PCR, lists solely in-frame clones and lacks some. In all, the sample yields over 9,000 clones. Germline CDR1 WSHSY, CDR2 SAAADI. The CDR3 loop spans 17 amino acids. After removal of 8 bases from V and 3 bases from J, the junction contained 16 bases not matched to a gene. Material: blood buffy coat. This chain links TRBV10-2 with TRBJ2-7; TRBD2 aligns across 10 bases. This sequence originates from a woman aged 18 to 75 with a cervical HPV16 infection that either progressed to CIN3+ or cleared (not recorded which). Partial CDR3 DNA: TGCGCCAGCTCCTTAGCGGGGGGACCTAGAGGGGGCTACGAG. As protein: CASSLAGGPRGGYE. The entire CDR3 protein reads CASSLAGGPRGGYEQYF.